This T cell receptor beta chain stems from a study of beta chain features in type 1 diabetes. The CDR3 contains 16 residues. The germline V gene has CDR1 SGHDT and CDR2 YYEEEE. Unmatched junction bases numbered 9, after V lost 1 base and J lost 4 bases. Study findings and constraints: Moderate but significant shortening of TCRB CDR3s was recorded in all four CD4+ subsets from Type 1 diabetes patients.

This clone was found a few times. Its antigen is undetermined. Expressed TCRB transcripts were sequenced because the isolated RNA had all been reverse transcribed beforehand. Clones were read by immunoSEQ multiplex PCR, and TCRdb kept only the in-frame ones, dropping some. The table has about 700,000 clones, around 15% seen once. The sequence was collected from a man aged 18 to 35 with type 1 diabetes. Sequenced material: naive CD4+ T cells from blood. This rearrangement joins TRBV5-6 to TRBJ1-2; 8 bases are a match to TRBD1. In nucleotides, the CDR3 is TGTGCCAGCAGCTTGAATGGCAGGGGGCAGGGCTATGGCTACACCTTC. Encoded protein: CASSLNGRGQGYGYTF.